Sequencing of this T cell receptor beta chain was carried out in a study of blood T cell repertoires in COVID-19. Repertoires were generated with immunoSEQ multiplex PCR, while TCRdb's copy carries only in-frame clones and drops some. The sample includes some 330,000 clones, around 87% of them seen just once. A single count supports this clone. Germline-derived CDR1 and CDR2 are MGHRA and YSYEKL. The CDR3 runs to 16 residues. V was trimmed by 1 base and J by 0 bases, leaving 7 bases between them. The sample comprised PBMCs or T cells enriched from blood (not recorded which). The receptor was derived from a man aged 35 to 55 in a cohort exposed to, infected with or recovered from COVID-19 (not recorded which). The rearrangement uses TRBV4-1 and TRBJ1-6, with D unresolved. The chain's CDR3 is CASSQGGSSYNSPLHF. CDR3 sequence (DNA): TGCGCCAGCAGCCAAGGAGGGAGCTCCTATAATTCACCCCTCCACTTT.